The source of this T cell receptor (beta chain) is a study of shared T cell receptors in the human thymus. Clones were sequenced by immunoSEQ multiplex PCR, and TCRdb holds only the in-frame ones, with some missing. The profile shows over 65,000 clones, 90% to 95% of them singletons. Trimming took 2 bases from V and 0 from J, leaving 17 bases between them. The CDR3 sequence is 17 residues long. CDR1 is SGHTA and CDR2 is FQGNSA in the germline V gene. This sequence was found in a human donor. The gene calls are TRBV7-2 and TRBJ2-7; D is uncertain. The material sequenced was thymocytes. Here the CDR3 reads CASSLSPPGRISYEQYF. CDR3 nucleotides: TGTGCCAGCAGCTTATCCCCTCCCGGACGCATCTCCTACGAGCAGTACTTC. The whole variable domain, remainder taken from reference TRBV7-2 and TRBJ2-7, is GAGVSQSPSNKVTEKGKDVELRCDPISGHTALYWYRQSLGQGLEFLIYFQGNSAPDKSGLPSDRFSAERTGGSVSTLTIQRTQQEDSAVYLCASSLSPPGRISYEQYFGPGTRLTVT.